The 7 T cell receptor beta chains reported below all come from one sample, sequenced in a study of T cell repertoires in cytomegalovirus infection. TCRdb called the reads again in MiXCR, with one record for every CDR3 protein. The profile shows some 600,000 distinct CDR3 sequences, 24% of them singletons. The source material was CD8+ T cells from PBMCs. The receptors come from a human donor in good health (CMV status not recorded). Some clones in this sample may be carry-over from other donors' samples.

J is TRBJ2-2 and V is TRBV6-2 or TRBV6-3; 9 nucleotides align to TRBD1. The germline V gene encodes CDR1 MNHEY and CDR2 SVGEGT. The trim removed 3 bases at V and 5 bases at J, leaving 16 bases unmatched. The CDR3 extends over 19 amino acids. Written as DNA, the CDR3 is TGTGCCAGCAGTTATCCCCGGGACAGGGTTTATACTAGGACCGGGGAGCTGTTTTTT. This gives the protein CASSYPRDRVYTRTGELFF.

To note about this clonotype: The junction departs from germline at one end; a sequencing error may be responsible. This chain's CDR3 is CVSSQRGTADTQYF. CDR3 in DNA: TGTGTCAGCAGTCAAAGGGGGACGGCAGATACGCAGTATTTT. The chain recombines TRBV25-1 with TRBJ2-3; D possibly corresponds to TRBD1 (6 bases). CDR1 is MGHDK, CDR2 SYGVNS, per germline. This CDR3 spans 14 amino acids.

A word on this clonotype: Since a much larger clone is just one base distant, this may be a read error. The chain is built from TRBV7-3 and TRBJ2-2; 8 positions match TRBD1. CDR1 and CDR2 (germline): SGHTA, FQGTGA. V shed 5 bases, J shed 8 bases, and the junction held 7 bases outside the gene matches. The CDR3 is made up of 14 amino acids. The CDR3 nucleotides are TGTGCCAGCAGCGCAGCCCAGGGGGCGGGGGAGCTGTTTTTT. Its protein is CASSAAQGAGELFF.

The J gene is TRBJ2-3, the V gene TRBV9; D is possibly TRBD1 or TRBD2 (5 bases each). V lost 2 bases to trimming and J lost 1 base, with 26 bases between them. Germline V gene data show CDR1 as SGDLS and CDR2 as YYNGEE. This CDR3 has 20 amino acids. CDR3 coding DNA: TGTGCCAGCAGCGTCCATCCAGGACATGGGGGTGGAGGCCGCACAGATACGCAGTATTTT. Translated, it gives CASSVHPGHGGGGRTDTQYF.

The chain employs TRBV20-1 and TRBJ1-2; 8 nucleotides align to TRBD1. The germline V gene encodes CDR1 DFQATT and CDR2 SNEGSKA (reference sequence). V lost 5 bases, J lost 4 bases, and 15 bases stayed unmatched. The CDR3 totals 16 residues. CDR3 DNA: TGCAGTGCTCCCCGGACAGGGAGCGGGACGGGCTATGGCTACACCTTC. This gives the protein CSAPRTGSGTGYGYTF.

There are many counts of this clonotype. The chain is built from TRBV15 and TRBJ2-2; D is unclear. The length of the CDR3 is 14 residues. Germline V gene data show CDR1 as LNHNV and CDR2 as YYDKDF (reference sequence). V was cut by 1 base and J by 1 base, with 4 bases left in between. The CDR3 bases are TGTGCCACCAGCAGAGCGAGGAACACCGGGGAGCTGTTTTTT. Amino acid sequence: CATSRARNTGELFF.

The J gene is TRBJ2-3, the V gene TRBV6-5, with 15 positions matching TRBD2. From germline, CDR1 is MNHEY and CDR2 SVGAGI. Trimming cost V 10 bases and J 0 bases; bases outside gene matches: 8. The CDR3 spans 17 residues. Here the CDR3 reads CATSRTSGGASTDTQYF. CDR3 bases: TGTGCCACCTCAAGGACTAGCGGGGGGGCTAGCACAGATACGCAGTATTTT.